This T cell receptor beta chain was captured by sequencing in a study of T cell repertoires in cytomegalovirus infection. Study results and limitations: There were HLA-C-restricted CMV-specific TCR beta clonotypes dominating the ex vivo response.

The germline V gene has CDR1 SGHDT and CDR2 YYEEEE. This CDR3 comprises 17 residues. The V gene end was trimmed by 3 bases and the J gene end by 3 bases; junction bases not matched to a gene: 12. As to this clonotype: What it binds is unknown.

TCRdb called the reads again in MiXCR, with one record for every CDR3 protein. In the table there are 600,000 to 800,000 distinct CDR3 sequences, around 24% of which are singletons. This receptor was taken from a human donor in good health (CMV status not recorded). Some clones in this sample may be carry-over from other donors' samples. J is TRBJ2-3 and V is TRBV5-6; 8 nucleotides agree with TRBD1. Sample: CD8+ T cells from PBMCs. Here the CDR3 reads CASSSGWQGASTDTQYF. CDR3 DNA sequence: TGTGCCAGCAGCTCAGGGTGGCAGGGGGCGTCTACAGATACGCAGTATTTT. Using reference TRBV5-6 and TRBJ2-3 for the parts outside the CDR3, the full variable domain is DAGVTQSPTHLIKTRGQQVTLRCSPKSGHDTVSWYQQALGQGPQFIFQYYEEEERQRGNFPDRFSGHQFPNYSSELNVNALLLGDSALYLCASSSGWQGASTDTQYFGPGTRLTVL.